Listed below are T cell receptor beta chains from one sample, sequenced in a study of cytomegalovirus exposure and HLA in healthy donors. Produced via immunoSEQ multiplex PCR; TCRdb's table is partial and in-frame only. The profile covers 100,000 to 150,000 clones, with 74% appearing a single time and approximately 3.9% taken by the ten largest. Sequencing was done on a sample of PBMCs. The source of these receptors is a man in his forties in good health and CMV-seropositive. CDR3s include the opening cysteine and the closing phenylalanine or tryptophan. The D gene is left open where the match is weak. Only part of the rows carry a size: once, few, many, or a class if the clone is expanded.

CDR3aa | CDR3nt | d_gene | j_gene | abundance | v_gene | len
CASSLKIRDRAPYEQYF | TGCGCCAGCAGCTTAAAGATTCGGGACAGGGCACCCTACGAGCAGTACTTC | TRBD1 | TRBJ2-7 | NA | TRBV5-1 | 17
CASRQNEKLFF | TGTGCCAGCAGGCAGAATGAAAAACTGTTTTTT | NA | TRBJ1-4 | NA | TRBV28 | 11
CASSPWKGRNTEAFF | TGTGCCAGCAGCCCCTGGAAAGGGAGGAACACTGAAGCTTTCTTT | NA | TRBJ1-1 | NA | TRBV7-9 | 15
CASSLPTGGSGANVLTF | TGTGCCAGCAGTTTGCCGACAGGCGGCTCTGGGGCCAACGTCCTGACTTTC | NA | TRBJ2-6 | once | TRBV28 | 17
CASSVAATDLYEQYF | TGTGCCAGCAGCGTAGCCGCGACTGACCTGTACGAGCAGTACTTC | NA | TRBJ2-7 | NA | TRBV9 | 15
CASSLVTYEQYF | TGTGCCAGCAGCCTAGTCACCTACGAGCAGTACTTC | NA | TRBJ2-7 | NA | TRBV7-2 | 12
CASSTTQGTGSNQPQHF | TGTGCCAGTAGTACCACCCAGGGGACAGGTAGCAATCAGCCCCAGCATTTT | TRBD1 | TRBJ1-5 | NA | TRBV19 | 17
CASSGAGPFF | TGTGCCAGCAGTGGGGCCGGCCCGTTCTTC | NA | TRBJ2-1 | NA | TRBV2 | 10
CASSEFGRGISPLHF | TGTGCCAGCAGTGAATTCGGCAGGGGGATTTCACCCCTCCACTTT | TRBD1 | TRBJ1-6 | NA | TRBV6-1 | 15
CASSRGPASGVSEQYF | TGCGCCAGCAGCCGGGGCCCGGCTAGCGGGGTATCCGAGCAGTACTTC | TRBD2 | TRBJ2-7 | NA | TRBV4-1 | 16
CASSPGTTTYEQYF | TGCGCCAGCAGCCCCGGGACTACAACCTACGAGCAGTACTTC | TRBD2 | TRBJ2-7 | NA | TRBV5-1 | 14
CASSPDRGNTIYF | TGTGCCAGCAGCCCGGACAGGGGAAACACCATATATTTT | TRBD1 | TRBJ1-3 | NA | TRBV14 | 13
CASSLVSTGGFGNTIYF | TGTGCCAGCAGCTTAGTGTCAACAGGGGGCTTTGGAAACACCATATATTTT | TRBD1 | TRBJ1-3 | few | TRBV11-2 | 17
CASSLLGAGIYNEQFF | TGTGCCAGCAGCCTGTTGGGAGCGGGGATCTACAATGAGCAGTTCTTC | TRBD2 | TRBJ2-1 | once | TRBV11-2 | 16
CASSSQNRGRRGDTQYF | TGTGCCAGCAGCTCCCAAAACAGGGGGCGGAGGGGAGATACGCAGTATTTT | TRBD1 | TRBJ2-3 | once | TRBV4-2 | 17
CASRPVGGQPQHF | TGTGCCAGCAGGCCGGTGGGGGGACAGCCCCAGCATTTT | NA | TRBJ1-5 | NA | TRBV6-5 | 13
CASSLGQATEAFF | TGCGCCAGCAGCCTAGGACAGGCGACTGAAGCTTTCTTT | TRBD1 | TRBJ1-1 | NA | TRBV5-1 | 13
CASTNLGGRVNEQFF | TGTGCCAGCACCAATTTGGGCGGGAGGGTCAATGAGCAGTTCTTC | TRBD2 | TRBJ2-1 | NA | TRBV6-6 | 15
CASSVQGKEKLFF | TGTGCCAGCTCAGTCCAGGGCAAGGAAAAACTGTTTTTT | NA | TRBJ1-4 | NA | TRBV18 | 13
CASKSPDSYNEQFF | TGTGCCAGCAAGTCCCCCGACAGCTACAATGAGCAGTTCTTC | NA | TRBJ2-1 | NA | TRBV25-1 | 14
CAIRPDRGGFNEQFF | TGTGCCATCCGGCCCGACAGGGGAGGATTCAATGAGCAGTTCTTC | TRBD1 | TRBJ2-1 | NA | TRBV10-3 | 15
CASSLYAGGIYGYTF | TGTGCCAGCAGCTTGTACGCGGGGGGAATTTATGGCTACACCTTC | NA | TRBJ1-2 | once | TRBV7-2 | 15
CASSQDRFDEKLFF | TGCGCCAGCAGCCAAGACAGGTTCGATGAAAAACTGTTTTTT | NA | TRBJ1-4 | few | TRBV5-1 | 14
CASSLATSGIHEQYF | TGCGCCAGCAGCTTGGCGACTAGCGGGATCCACGAGCAGTACTTC | TRBD2 | TRBJ2-7 | NA | TRBV5-1 | 15
CASSLAGGFSGNTIYF | TGCGCCAGCAGCTTGGCGGGGGGTTTCTCTGGAAACACCATATATTTT | NA | TRBJ1-3 | few | TRBV5-1 | 16
CASSDGGLAKNIQYF | TGCGCCAGCAGTGATGGGGGCCTGGCCAAAAACATTCAGTACTTC | NA | TRBJ2-4 | NA | TRBV10-1 | 15
CASSSRSGSAADTQYF | TGTGCCAGCAGTTCCCGTAGCGGGAGTGCGGCAGATACGCAGTATTTT | TRBD2 | TRBJ2-3 | NA | TRBV11-3 | 16
CASSIPGVGETQYF | TGTGCCAGTAGTATCCCCGGGGTCGGCGAGACCCAGTACTTC | NA | TRBJ2-5 | NA | TRBV19 | 14
CASSPKTGDYGYTF | TGTGCCAGCAGCCCAAAAACAGGTGACTATGGCTACACCTTC | NA | TRBJ1-2 | NA | TRBV5-4 | 14
CASIWEGDYNEQFF | TGTGCCAGCATCTGGGAGGGCGACTACAATGAGCAGTTCTTC | TRBD2 | TRBJ2-1 | NA | TRBV28 | 14
CASQDRANYGYTF | TGTGCCAGCCAGGACAGAGCTAACTATGGCTACACCTTC | NA | TRBJ1-2 | NA | TRBV19 | 13
CASSYSSAYEQYF | TGTGCCAGCAGTTACTCGTCCGCCTACGAGCAGTACTTC | NA | TRBJ2-7 | once | TRBV6-5 | 13
CASTGQSNTEAFF | TGTGCCAGCACGGGACAGTCGAACACTGAAGCTTTCTTT | TRBD1 | TRBJ1-1 | NA | TRBV28 | 13
CASSVGQGLHFSSYEQYF | TGTGCCAGCAGTGTGGGACAGGGGCTCCACTTTAGCTCCTACGAGCAGTACTTC | TRBD1 | TRBJ2-7 | NA | TRBV28 | 18